The subject of this entry is one T cell receptor beta chain. Some clones are missing from TCRdb's copy, which holds only in-frame ones; the method was immunoSEQ multiplex PCR. The repertoire consists of 2,100,000 or so clones, with 95% occurring once and the leading ten covering around 0.13%. This sample is part of a study of shared clonotypes between healthy human individuals. V was pared by 4 bases and J by 4 bases, with 6 bases of the junction left unmatched. Germline CDR1 is SGDLS and CDR2 is YYNGEE. The CDR3 extends over 15 amino acids. The sequence was obtained from a man younger than 35 in good health. The chain is built from TRBV9 and TRBJ2-2; 8 positions match TRBD1. The sample consisted of naive CD4+ T cells sorted from blood. Specified subset: CD45RA+ positively selected. In DNA form, the CDR3 reads TGTGCCAGCAGCCCGATTGGGACAGGCACCGGGGAGCTGTTTTTT. Translating it yields CASSPIGTGTGELFF.